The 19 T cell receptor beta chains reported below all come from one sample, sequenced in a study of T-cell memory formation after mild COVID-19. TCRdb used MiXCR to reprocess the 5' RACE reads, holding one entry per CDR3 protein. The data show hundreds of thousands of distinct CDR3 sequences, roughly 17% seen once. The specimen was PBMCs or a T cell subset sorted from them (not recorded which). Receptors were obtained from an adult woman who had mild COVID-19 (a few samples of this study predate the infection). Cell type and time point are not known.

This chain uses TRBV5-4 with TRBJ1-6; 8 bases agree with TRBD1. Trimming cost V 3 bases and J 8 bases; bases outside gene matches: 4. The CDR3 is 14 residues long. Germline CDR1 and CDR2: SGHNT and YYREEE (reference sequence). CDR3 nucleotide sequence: TGTGCCAGCAGCTGGGGACAGGAAGATTCACCCCTCCACTTT. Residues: CASSWGQEDSPLHF. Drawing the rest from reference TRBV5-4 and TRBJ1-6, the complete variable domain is ETGVTQSPTHLIKTRGQQVTLRCSSQSGHNTVSWYQQALGQGPQFIFQYYREEENGRGNFPPRFSGLQFPNYSSELNVNALELDDSALYLCASSWGQEDSPLHFGNGTRLTVT.

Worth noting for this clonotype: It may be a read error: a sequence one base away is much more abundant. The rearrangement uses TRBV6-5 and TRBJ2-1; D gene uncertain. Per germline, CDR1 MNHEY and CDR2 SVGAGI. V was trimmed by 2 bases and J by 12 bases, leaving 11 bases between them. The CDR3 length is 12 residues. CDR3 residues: CASSYGGVRQFF. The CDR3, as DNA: TGTGCCAGCAGTTACGGTGGGGTTAGGCAGTTCTTC.

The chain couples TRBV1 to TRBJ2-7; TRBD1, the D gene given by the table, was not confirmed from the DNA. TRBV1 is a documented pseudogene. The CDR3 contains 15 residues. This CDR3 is CTSSSGTGLSYEQYF. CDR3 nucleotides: TGCACCAGCAGCTCCGGGACAGGGCTCTCCTACGAGCAGTACTTC.

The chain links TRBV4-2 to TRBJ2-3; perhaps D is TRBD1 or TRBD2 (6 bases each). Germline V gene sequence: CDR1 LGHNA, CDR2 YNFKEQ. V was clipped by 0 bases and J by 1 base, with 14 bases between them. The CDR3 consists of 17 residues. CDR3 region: CASSQDLGGPRTDTQYF. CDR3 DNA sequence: TGTGCCAGCAGCCAAGATTTGGGGGGCCCCCGCACAGATACGCAGTATTTT.

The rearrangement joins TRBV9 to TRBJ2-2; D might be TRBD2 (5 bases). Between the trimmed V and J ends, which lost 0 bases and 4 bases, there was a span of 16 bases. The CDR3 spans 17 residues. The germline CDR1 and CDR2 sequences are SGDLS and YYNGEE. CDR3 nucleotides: TGTGCCAGCAGCGTAGAGCTAGCCTCAAGGAGCACCGGGGAGCTGTTTTTT. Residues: CASSVELASRSTGELFF.

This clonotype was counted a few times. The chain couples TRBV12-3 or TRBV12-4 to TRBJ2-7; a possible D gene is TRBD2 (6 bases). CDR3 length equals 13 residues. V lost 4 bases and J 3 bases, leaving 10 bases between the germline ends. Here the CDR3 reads CASSYQRVYEQYF. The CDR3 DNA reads TGTGCCAGCAGTTACCAGCGGGTCTACGAGCAGTACTTC.

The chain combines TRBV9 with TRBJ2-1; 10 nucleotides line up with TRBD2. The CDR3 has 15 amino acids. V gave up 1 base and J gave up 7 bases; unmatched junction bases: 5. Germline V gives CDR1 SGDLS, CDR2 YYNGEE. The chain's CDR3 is CASSVLAGALNEQFF. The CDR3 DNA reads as TGTGCCAGCAGCGTACTAGCGGGAGCCCTAAATGAGCAGTTCTTC.

CDR3 protein: CASSIPTWITPNIQYF. CDR3 coding DNA: TGTGCCAGCAGCATACCTACGTGGATAACCCCGAACATTCAGTACTTC. This chain links TRBV21-1 with TRBJ2-4. TRBV21-1 is a recognized pseudogene. CDR3 length: 16 residues.

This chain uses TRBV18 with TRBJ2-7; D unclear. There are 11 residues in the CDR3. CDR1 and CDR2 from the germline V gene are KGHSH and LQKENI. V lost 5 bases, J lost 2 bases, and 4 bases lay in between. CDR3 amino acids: CASSAPYEQYF. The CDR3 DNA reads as TGTGCCAGCTCAGCTCCCTACGAGCAGTACTTC.

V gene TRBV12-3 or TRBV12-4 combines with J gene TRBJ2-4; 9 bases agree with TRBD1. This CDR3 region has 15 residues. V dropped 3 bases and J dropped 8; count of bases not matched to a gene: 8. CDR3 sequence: CASSLGGTGKDIQYF. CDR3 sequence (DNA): TGTGCCAGCAGTTTGGGAGGGACAGGGAAAGACATTCAGTACTTC.

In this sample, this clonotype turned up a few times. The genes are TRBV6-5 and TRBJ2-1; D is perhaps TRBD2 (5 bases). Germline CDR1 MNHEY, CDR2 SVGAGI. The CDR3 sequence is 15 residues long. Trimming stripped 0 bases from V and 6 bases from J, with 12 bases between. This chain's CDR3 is CASSYSSAVSNEQFF. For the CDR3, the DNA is TGTGCCAGCAGTTACTCTAGCGCGGTTTCCAATGAGCAGTTCTTC.

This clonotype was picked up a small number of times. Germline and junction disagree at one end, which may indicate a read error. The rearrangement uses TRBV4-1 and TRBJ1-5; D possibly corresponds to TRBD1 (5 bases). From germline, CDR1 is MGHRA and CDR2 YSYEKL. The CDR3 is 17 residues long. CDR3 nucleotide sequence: TGCGCCAGCAGCCAACCTACCGCGCAGGGTATACATCAGTCCCAGCATTTT. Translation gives CASSQPTAQGIHQSQHF.

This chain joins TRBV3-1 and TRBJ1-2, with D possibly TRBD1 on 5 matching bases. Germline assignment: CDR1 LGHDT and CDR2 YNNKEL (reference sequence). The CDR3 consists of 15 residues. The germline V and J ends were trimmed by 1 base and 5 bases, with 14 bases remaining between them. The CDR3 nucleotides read TGTGCCAGCAGCCAAGTCGAAGGGGCCCTGTATGGCTACACCTTC. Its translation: CASSQVEGALYGYTF.

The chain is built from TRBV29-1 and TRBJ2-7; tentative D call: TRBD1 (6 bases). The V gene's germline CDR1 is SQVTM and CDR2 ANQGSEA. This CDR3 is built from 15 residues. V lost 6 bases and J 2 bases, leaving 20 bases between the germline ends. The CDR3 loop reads CSVDLPRAGAYEQYF. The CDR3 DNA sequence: TGCAGCGTCGATCTCCCTAGGGCAGGGGCCTACGAGCAGTACTTC.

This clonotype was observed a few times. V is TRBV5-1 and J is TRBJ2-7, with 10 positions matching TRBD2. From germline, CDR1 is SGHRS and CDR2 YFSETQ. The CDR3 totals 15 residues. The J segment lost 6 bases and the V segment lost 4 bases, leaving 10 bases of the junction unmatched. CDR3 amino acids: CASSDSSGSKGEQYF. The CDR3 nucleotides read TGCGCCAGCAGCGACTCTAGCGGGAGCAAGGGCGAGCAGTACTTC.

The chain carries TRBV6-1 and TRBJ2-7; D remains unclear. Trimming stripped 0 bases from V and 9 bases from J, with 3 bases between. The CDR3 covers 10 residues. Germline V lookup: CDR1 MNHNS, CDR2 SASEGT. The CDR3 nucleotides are TGTGCCAGCAGTGAAGCGGGGCAGTACTTC. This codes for CASSEAGQYF.

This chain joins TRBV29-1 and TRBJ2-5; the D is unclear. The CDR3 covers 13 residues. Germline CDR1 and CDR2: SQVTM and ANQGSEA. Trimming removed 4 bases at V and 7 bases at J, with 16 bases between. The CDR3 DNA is TGCAGCGTTGCGAAGGGTTGCGTAGGGACCCAGTACTTC. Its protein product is CSVAKGCVGTQYF.

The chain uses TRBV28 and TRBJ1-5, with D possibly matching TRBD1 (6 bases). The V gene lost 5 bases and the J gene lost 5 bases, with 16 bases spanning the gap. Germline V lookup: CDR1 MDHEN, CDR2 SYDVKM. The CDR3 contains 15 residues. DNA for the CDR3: TGTGCCAGCAGTCGTTACAGGGACGGAGATCAGCCCCAGCATTTT. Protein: CASSRYRDGDQPQHF. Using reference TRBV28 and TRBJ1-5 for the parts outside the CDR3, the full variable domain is DVKVTQSSRYLVKRTGEKVFLECVQDMDHENMFWYRQDPGLGLRLIYFSYDVKMKEKGDIPEGYSVSREKKERFSLILESASTNQTSMYLCASSRYRDGDQPQHFGDGTRLSIL.

This chain's CDR3 is CASSFGGRTYNEQFF. The DNA of the CDR3 is TGTGCCAGCAGCTTTGGCGGGAGGACGTACAATGAGCAGTTCTTC. The chain recombines TRBV5-4 with TRBJ2-1, with 8 nucleotides matching TRBD2. The trim removed 2 bases at V and 4 bases at J, leaving 5 bases unmatched. Germline lookup yields CDR1 SGHNT and CDR2 YYREEE (reference sequence). The CDR3 loop spans 15 amino acids.